One and the same sample provided the 29 T cell receptor delta chains below, sequenced in a study of gamma-delta T cells after stem cell transplantation. TCRdb ran CATT on the RT-PCR reads. Of around 1,100 delta-chain clones listed, roughly 10% were seen once; the top ten hold 45%. Sequencing input: gamma-delta T cells. These receptors originate from a human donor. It is not recorded whose cells these are; they may come from a transplant donor.

On this clone itself: The TCRdb protein comes from a much larger clone and disagrees with this DNA's translation at residue 4, likely due to a read error; the protein given here is derived from the DNA. This chain uses TRDV2 with TRDJ1, with 13 nucleotides matching TRDD3. This CDR3 is built from 18 residues. The V gene end was trimmed by 6 bases and the J gene end by 3 bases; junction bases not matched to a gene: 15. Germline CDR1 and CDR2: GEAIGNYY and EKD. The CDR3 nucleotides read TGTGCCTGTTATAGCCTTCAAACTGGGGGATACGCTCCCGATAAACTCATCTTT. Its translation is CACYSLQTGGYAPDKLIF.

Notes on this clone: This may be a read error: a much more frequent sequence differs by one nucleotide. Other DNA sequences within the sample encode an identical CDR3. The V gene is TRDV2, the J gene TRDJ1; 9 bases match TRDD3. Losses at the gene ends were 0 bases for V and 0 bases for J; bases not matched to a gene: 25. The CDR3 covers 23 residues. Per germline, CDR1 GEAIGNYY and CDR2 EKD. DNA for the CDR3: TGTGCCTGTGACACCGTTAGGATTCCTTCGACTGGGGGACAACTAGAAAACACCGATAAACTCATCTTT. Its translation is CACDTVRIPSTGGQLENTDKLIF.

Comments on this clone: TCRdb's listed protein matches a much larger clone and diverges from this DNA's translation at residue 6, likely through a read error; the protein shown comes from the DNA. The V call is TRDV2, the J call TRDJ3, with D maybe TRDD3 (5 bases). V dropped 0 bases and J dropped 0 bases, with 11 bases sitting between them. This CDR3 has 18 residues. Germline CDR1 is GEAIGNYY and CDR2 is EKD. CDR3 DNA: TGTGCCTGTGACACCAGAGGGATGTACTCCTGGGACACCCGACAGATGTTTTTC. Its translation is CACDTRGMYSWDTRQMFF.

To note about this clone: At one boundary the junction diverges from the germline segment, which might be a read error. The V and J genes are TRDV2 and TRDJ1; 8 bases are a match to TRDD3. In germline, CDR1 is GEAIGNYY, CDR2 EKD. The CDR3 contains 19 residues. The CDR3: CACDTVSLGDLFPTDNLIF. The CDR3 DNA reads as TGTGCCTGTGACACCGTTTCCTTGGGGGATCTATTCCCCACCGATAACCTCATCTTT.

This clone is medium-sized. V gene TRDV2 combines with J gene TRDJ1; TRDD3 matches at 7 bases. CDR1 GEAIGNYY and CDR2 EKD come from the germline V gene. The V gene end was trimmed by 3 bases and the J gene end by 0 bases; junction bases not matched to a gene: 12. This CDR3 has 17 residues. The CDR3 region is CACDSLRGDDNTDKLIF. The DNA for the CDR3 is TGTGCCTGTGACTCTCTTCGGGGGGATGATAACACCGATAAACTCATCTTT.

In its sample, this clone ranks as large. A read error may explain this, as a much larger clone is one base away. V usage is TRDV2 and J usage is TRDJ1; weak D call: TRDD3 (5 bases). Per the germline V gene, CDR1 is GEAIGNYY and CDR2 is EKD. CDR3 size: 18 residues. V shed 4 bases and J shed 1 base, with 24 bases lying between them. CDR3 bases: TGTGCCTGTGAGACTATGACCAATACAGGGATCAGCACCGATAAACTCATCTTT. Protein product: CACETMTNTGISTDKLIF.

By share, this clone ranks as medium-sized (0.01 to 0.1%). V usage is TRDV2 and J usage is TRDJ1; 7 nucleotides align to TRDD3. J lost 0 bases, V lost 2 bases, and 8 bases had no gene match. The CDR3 has 16 residues. CDR1 and CDR2 (germline): GEAIGNYY, EKD. CDR3: CACDSLGGLDTDKLIF. CDR3 coding DNA: TGTGCCTGTGACAGTCTAGGGGGATTGGACACCGATAAACTCATCTTT.

This clone was recorded a few times. This rearrangement joins TRDV1 to TRDJ1, with D possibly TRDD2 on 6 matching bases. The CDR3 sequence is 16 residues long. V was trimmed by 0 bases and J by 8 bases, leaving 19 bases between them. Germline assignment: CDR1 TSWWSYY and CDR2 QGS. CDR3 sequence: CALGELLGRSYSKLIF. The CDR3 DNA reads TGTGCTCTTGGGGAACTTCTGGGTAGGTCCTACTCCAAACTCATCTTT.

Notes on this clone: Other nucleotide sequences in the sample specify the same CDR3. V gene TRDV2 combines with J gene TRDJ1; 13 bases are a match to TRDD3. This CDR3 is 18 amino acids long. The V gene's germline CDR1 is GEAIGNYY and CDR2 EKD. The V and J ends lost 4 bases and 2 bases, in that order; junction bases with no gene match: 12. CDR3 loop: CACDSLQTGGYATDKLIF. The DNA of the CDR3 is TGTGCCTGTGATAGCCTTCAAACTGGGGGATACGCGACCGATAAACTCATCTTT.

This clone showed up just a few times. A much larger clone differs by one base, so this may be a read error. The same CDR3 also results from other DNA sequences found in this sample. The chain links TRDV2 to TRDJ1; 8 bases fit TRDD3. Germline loops: CDR1 GEAIGNYY, CDR2 EKD. V lost 0 bases, J lost 0 bases, and 11 bases stayed unmatched. There are 18 residues in the CDR3. This CDR3 is CACDTVLPQLGDTDKLIF. CDR3 sequence (DNA): TGTGCCTGTGACACCGTGTTGCCCCAACTGGGGGACACCGATAAACTCATCTTT.

In its sample, this clone was seen a few times. The protein held in TCRdb is that of a much larger clone and does not match this DNA's translation at residue 8, likely because of a read error; the protein shown is translated from the DNA. The same CDR3 can be traced to other DNA sequences in this sample. V gene TRDV2 combines with J gene TRDJ1, with 12 bases identical to TRDD3. The CDR3 totals 18 residues. From germline, CDR1 is GEAIGNYY and CDR2 EKD. J gave up 3 bases and V 4 bases, and 14 bases lay outside the gene matches. The CDR3 DNA is TGTGCCTGTGATAGCCTCCAAGCTGGGGGATACGCTCCCGATAAACTCATCTTT. Its translation: CACDSLQAGGYAPDKLIF.

Turning to this clone: A read error likely explains why the TCRdb protein, taken from a much larger clone, differs from this DNA's translation at residue 7; the protein shown is translated from the DNA. The chain joins TRDV2 to TRDJ1; D gene uncertain. Germline V gene lookup returns CDR1 GEAIGNYY and CDR2 EKD. The CDR3 has 16 residues. The V and J ends lost 4 bases and 0 bases respectively, with 17 bases between them. CDR3 in amino acids: CACETLVATYTDKLIF. The CDR3 DNA follows: TGTGCCTGTGAGACCCTGGTGGCCACGTACACCGATAAACTCATCTTT.

This clone was counted between two and nine times. The protein TCRdb gives is from a much larger clone and does not agree with this DNA's translation at residue 4, likely a read error; the protein shown here comes from the DNA. This chain connects TRDV2 to TRDJ1; D may be TRDD1 (6 bases). With 5 bases removed from V and 0 bases from J, the gap between germline ends came to 21 bases. The CDR3 runs to 17 residues. Germline V gene lookup returns CDR1 GEAIGNYY and CDR2 EKD. Written as DNA, the CDR3 is TGTGCCTGTGGCACGGCAGGACTAAATAGGTACACCGATAAACTCATCTTT. Amino acids: CACGTAGLNRYTDKLIF.

The table lists this clone with a few counts. The V gene is TRDV2, the J gene TRDJ1, with 13 bases aligning to TRDD3. V lost 0 bases, J lost 3 bases, and 6 bases stayed unmatched. Germline V gives CDR1 GEAIGNYY, CDR2 EKD. This CDR3 has 17 amino acids. The CDR3 DNA is TGTGCCTGTGACACCCTACGGACTGGGGGATACGCCGATAAACTCATCTTT. Its protein product is CACDTLRTGGYADKLIF.

By sample share, this clone is medium-sized (0.01 to 0.1%). V is TRDV2 and J is TRDJ1; 11 positions agree with TRDD3. The CDR3 is 18 amino acids. Unmatched junction bases numbered 10, after V lost 0 bases and J lost 2 bases. CDR1 is GEAIGNYY, CDR2 EKD, per germline. CDR3 sequence reads: CACDTVAGGYRNTDKLIF. In nucleotides, the CDR3 is TGTGCCTGTGACACCGTTGCTGGGGGATACAGGAATACCGATAAACTCATCTTT.

Concerning this clone itself: Mismatch with germline at one junction end may stem from a read error. The chain recombines TRDV1 with TRDJ2; 8 positions match TRDD3. CDR3 length: 14 residues. The V gene's germline CDR1 is TSWWSYY and CDR2 QGS. The CDR3 sequence is CALGRGIGGAKLFF. Here the CDR3 DNA reads TGTGCTCTTGGCCGGGGGATAGGAGGAGCAAAACTCTTCTTT.

A note on this clone: A far larger clone differs by one base, so this is likely a read error. The sample carries other DNA sequences with the same CDR3. The genes are TRAV29/DV5 and TRDJ1; 11 positions match TRDD3. The length of the CDR3 is 20 residues. The V gene end was trimmed by 0 bases and the J gene end by 0 bases; junction bases not matched to a gene: 16. Germline V gene data show CDR1 as NSMFDY and CDR2 as ISSIKDK. The DNA for the CDR3 is TGTGCAGCAAGCGCGCGGGCTGGGGGATACTTGCCAAGATACACCGATAAACTCATCTTT. Encoded protein: CAASARAGGYLPRYTDKLIF.

With respect to this clone: A read error may account for a junction end that differs from germline. The CDR3 here is CATSEVGFYHLPPYSILGDIVSDKLIF. The DNA for the CDR3 is TGTGCAACAAGCGAGGTTGGTTTCTATCACCTCCCACCATACTCGATACTGGGGGATATTGTATCCGATAAACTCATCTTT. The rearrangement uses TRAV29/DV5 and TRDJ1; TRDD3 matches at 11 bases. Germline loops: CDR1 NSMFDY, CDR2 ISSIKDK. This CDR3 comprises 27 residues.

In this sample, this clone is medium-sized. The genes are TRDV2 and TRDJ1; no firm D call. V lost 2 bases and J 0 bases, leaving 21 bases between the germline ends. The germline gives CDR1 GEAIGNYY, CDR2 EKD. There are 18 residues in the CDR3. CDR3 sequence: CACDRVGAIREYTDKLIF. CDR3 in DNA: TGTGCCTGTGACAGGGTCGGGGCTATAAGGGAGTACACCGATAAACTCATCTTT.

As for this clone: The junction does not match germline at one end; this may be a read error. The V and J genes are TRDV1 and TRDJ1; 8 bases agree with TRDD3. This CDR3 spans 25 amino acids. The germline CDR1 and CDR2 sequences are TSWWSYY and QGS. The CDR3 DNA follows: TGTGCTCTTGGGGAACCATCTCCCCTCCTCCCCCTAGCACTGGGGGCTAACCAGTACACCGATAACCTCATCTTT. It specifies CALGEPSPLLPLALGANQYTDNLIF.

This clone occurred a few times. This sequence joins TRDV2 and TRDJ1, with 12 positions matching TRDD3. The CDR3 length is 16 residues. The trim removed 3 bases at V and 6 bases at J, leaving 10 bases unmatched. Germline V gives CDR1 GEAIGNYY, CDR2 EKD. CDR3 protein: CACDSFLGDTTYKLIF. CDR3 in DNA: TGTGCCTGTGACTCATTCCTGGGGGATACGACCTATAAACTCATCTTT.

This clone came up a few times. It is likely a read error: a sequence one base away is far more abundant. The chain couples TRDV2 to TRDJ1; TRDD3 aligns across 8 bases. This CDR3 comprises 15 residues. The V gene's germline CDR1 is GEAIGNYY and CDR2 EKD. V trimming: 5 bases; J trimming: 0 bases; junction bases outside the gene matches: 7. The CDR3 reads CACGRLGGYTDKLIF. The DNA for the CDR3 is TGTGCCTGTGGCCGACTGGGGGGCTACACCGATAAACTCATCTTT.

To note about this clone: This DNA's translation differs at residue 4 from TCRdb's protein, which comes from a much larger clone; a read error is likely, and the protein shown is translated from the DNA. J is TRDJ1 and V is TRDV2; 10 bases are a match to TRDD3. Germline V gene data show CDR1 as GEAIGNYY and CDR2 as EKD. This CDR3 comprises 16 residues. The V segment lost 5 bases and the J segment 11 bases; nucleotides outside the gene matches: 19. Here the CDR3 reads CACGTVGGDTRLQLIF. CDR3 sequence (DNA): TGTGCCTGTGGCACAGTTGGGGGGGATACGCGGTTACAGCTCATCTTT.

A few counts support this clone. This chain uses TRDV2 with TRDJ1; 9 bases agree with TRDD3. Trimming took 4 bases from V and 1 from J; bases not matched to a gene: 21. This CDR3 has 20 residues. CDR1 is GEAIGNYY, CDR2 EKD, per germline. CDR3 loop: CACDILHGSTGGLLTDKLIF. The CDR3 nucleotides are TGTGCCTGTGATATATTACATGGGAGTACTGGGGGACTCCTCACCGATAAACTCATCTTT.

For this clone: For this DNA, TCRdb reports the protein of a much larger clone, which diverges at residue 3, most likely from a read error; the protein presented here is translated directly from the DNA. The CDR3 sequence is CAGDTVAGGTHRGDKLIF. Written as DNA, the CDR3 is TGTGCCGGTGACACCGTCGCTGGGGGAACTCATCGGGGCGATAAACTCATCTTT. The chain employs TRDV2 and TRDJ1; 8 bases fit TRDD3. CDR1 and CDR2 (germline): GEAIGNYY, EKD. This CDR3 has 18 residues.

A word on this clone: A far larger clone is only one base removed, so a read error is likely. The gene calls are TRDV2 and TRDJ1; 7 bases fit TRDD3. J was trimmed by 7 bases and V by 3 bases; bases with no gene match: 7. The CDR3 length is 13 residues. Germline CDR1 is GEAIGNYY and CDR2 is EKD. Written as DNA, the CDR3 is TGTGCCTGTGACCCACTGGGGAATGGTAAACTCATCTTT. It yields the protein CACDPLGNGKLIF.

Of note for this clone: It is likely a read error: a sequence one base away is far more abundant. Other DNA sequences in this sample translate to the same CDR3. This chain joins TRDV2 and TRDJ1; 7 bases agree with TRDD3. The CDR3 has 19 residues. V dropped 1 base and J dropped 0; count of bases not matched to a gene: 16. Germline CDR1 is GEAIGNYY and CDR2 is EKD. CDR3 DNA sequence: TGTGCCTGTGACACTCTACAACTCCTGGGGGGCTCGTACACCGATAAACTCATCTTT. It encodes CACDTLQLLGGSYTDKLIF.

Note on this clone: The protein held in TCRdb is that of a much larger clone and does not match this DNA's translation at residue 9, likely because of a read error; the protein shown is translated from the DNA. Other DNA variants within this sample encode the same CDR3. J is TRDJ1 and V is TRDV2; D unresolved. V was clipped by 3 bases and J by 2 bases, with 15 bases between them. Germline V CDR1 and CDR2: GEAIGNYY, EKD. The CDR3 runs to 15 residues. The CDR3 DNA sequence: TGTGCCTGTGACTCCCTAGTAGGGCGTACCGATAAACTCATCTTT. Translating it yields CACDSLVGRTDKLIF.

This clone is judged hyperexpanded. The same CDR3 can be traced to other DNA sequences in this sample. This chain's CDR3 is CACEPMTNTGISTDKLIF. CDR3 bases: TGTGCCTGTGAGCCTATGACCAATACAGGGATCAGCACCGATAAACTCATCTTT. The chain uses TRDV2 and TRDJ1; tentatively, D is TRDD3 (5 bases). V shed 4 bases and J shed 1 base, with 24 bases lying between them. Germline V gene data show CDR1 as GEAIGNYY and CDR2 as EKD. There are 18 residues in the CDR3.